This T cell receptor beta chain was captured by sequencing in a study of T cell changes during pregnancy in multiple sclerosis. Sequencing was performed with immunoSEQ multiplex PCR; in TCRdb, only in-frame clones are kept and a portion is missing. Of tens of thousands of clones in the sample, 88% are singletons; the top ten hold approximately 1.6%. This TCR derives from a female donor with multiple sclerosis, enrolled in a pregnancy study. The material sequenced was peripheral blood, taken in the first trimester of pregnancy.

CDR3 sequence reads: CASSLTSGRIDTQYF. The CDR3 nucleotides are TGTGCCAGCAGTCTCACTAGCGGGAGGATTGATACGCAGTATTTT. The chain employs TRBV7-2 and TRBJ2-3; TRBD2 aligns across 12 bases. The CDR3 totals 15 residues. The germline V gene has CDR1 SGHTA and CDR2 FQGNSA. J was trimmed by 6 bases and V by 6 bases; bases with no gene match: 7.